The rows below give T cell receptor beta chains drawn from one sample of a study of Graves' ophthalmopathy and Graves' hyperthyroidism. TCRdb redid the calling of the multiplex PCR reads with MiXCR, one entry per CDR3 protein. The data show about 480,000 distinct CDR3 sequences, roughly 14% seen once. The sample comprised blood. Receptors were obtained from a woman aged 25 to 39 with Graves' ophthalmopathy. Both conserved end residues are part of each CDR3. A D gene is named only where the DNA matches it firmly. Only some rows state a clone size, as once, few, many or a class for expanded clones.

J gene,V gene,D gene,clone size,CDR3 protein,CDR3 DNA
TRBJ1-2,TRBV24-1,NA,many,CATSDPSGGGYGYTF,TGTGCCACCAGTGACCCCTCGGGGGGAGGCTATGGCTACACCTTC
TRBJ1-5,TRBV29-1,NA,many,CSVNQGSNQPQHF,TGCAGCGTAAATCAGGGCAGCAATCAGCCCCAGCATTTT
TRBJ1-6,TRBV28,NA,many,CASSPLGSSYNSPLHF,TGTGCCAGCAGCCCACTTGGGAGCTCCTATAATTCACCCCTCCACTTT
TRBJ1-5,TRBV12-3/TRBV12-4,NA,many,CASSYHNSNQPQHF,TGTGCCAGCAGTTACCATAATAGCAATCAGCCCCAGCATTTT
TRBJ2-7,TRBV6-1,TRBD2,many,CASSGGSPLVDEQYF,TGTGCCAGCAGCGGGGGGAGTCCCCTTGTCGACGAGCAGTACTTC
TRBJ1-5,TRBV27,TRBD1,many,CASRLTGTVNQPQHF,TGTGCCAGCAGACTCACCGGGACAGTTAATCAGCCCCAGCATTTT
TRBJ1-2,TRBV18,TRBD1,NA,CASSPPGTARHTF,TGTGCCAGCTCACCACCCGGGACAGCACGCCACACCTTC
TRBJ1-1,TRBV18,TRBD1,NA,CASSPPTGKNTEAFF,TGTGCCAGCTCACCGCCGACAGGGAAGAACACTGAAGCTTTCTTT
TRBJ2-5,TRBV7-3,TRBD2,many,CASSSTGGAQETQYF,TGTGCCAGCAGCTCCACCGGGGGGGCCCAAGAGACCCAGTACTTC
TRBJ1-2,TRBV28,NA,many,CASSSSGDYGYTF,TGTGCCAGCAGCTCATCCGGGGACTATGGCTACACCTTC
TRBJ1-1,TRBV5-5,NA,NA,CASNQQVADTEAFF,TGTGCCAGCAACCAACAGGTGGCGGACACTGAAGCTTTCTTT
TRBJ1-5,TRBV6-1,TRBD1,many,CASSEPGGSNQPQHF,TGTGCCAGCAGTGAACCAGGGGGTAGCAATCAGCCCCAGCATTTT
TRBJ1-1,TRBV6-1,TRBD1,many,CASIQGEMNTEAFF,TGTGCCAGCATTCAGGGGGAAATGAACACTGAAGCTTTCTTT
TRBJ2-4,TRBV7-2,NA,many,CASSLALFPGRGAAKNIKYF,TGTGCCAGCAGCTTAGCCCTATTCCCCGGACGGGGGGCGGCCAAAAACATTAAGTACTTC
TRBJ1-2,TRBV12-3/TRBV12-4,TRBD1,many,CASSSEYRDSYGYTF,TGTGCCAGCAGTTCCGAATACCGGGACAGCTATGGCTACACCTTC
TRBJ1-1,TRBV28,NA,many,CASSLNAGVNTEAFF,TGTGCCAGCAGTTTAAACGCAGGGGTTAACACTGAAGCTTTCTTT
TRBJ1-5,TRBV12-3/TRBV12-4,NA,NA,CASSNRARNQPQHF,TGTGCCAGCTCGAACAGGGCCCGCAATCAGCCCCAGCATTTT
TRBJ2-7,TRBV7-9,NA,many,CASSASTGTSEQYF,TGTGCCAGCAGCGCAAGTACAGGGACAAGCGAGCAGTACTTC
TRBJ2-7,TRBV13,TRBD1,many,CASSFGQGGAYEQYF,TGTGCCAGCAGCTTTGGACAGGGAGGCGCCTACGAGCAGTACTTC
TRBJ1-2,TRBV15,NA,many,CATSRDWRDASYGYTF,TGTGCCACCAGCAGAGATTGGCGGGATGCTAGCTATGGCTACACCTTC
TRBJ2-5,TRBV28,NA,many,CASSFAGQETQCF,TGTGCCAGCAGTTTCGCGGGGCAAGAGACCCAGTGCTTC
TRBJ2-7,TRBV6-5,NA,NA,CASSYAPFGYYEQYF,TGTGCCAGCAGTTACGCCCCATTTGGATACTACGAGCAGTACTTC
TRBJ2-7,TRBV2,TRBD2,NA,CASSESERLAGRYEQYF,TGTGCCAGCAGTGAATCGGAGAGACTAGCGGGACGTTACGAGCAGTACTTC
TRBJ1-1,TRBV28,NA,many,CASSLTGAMNTEAFF,TGTGCCAGCAGTTTAACGGGGGCTATGAACACTGAAGCTTTCTTT
TRBJ1-1,TRBV28,NA,few,CASSLLSAATEAFF,TGTGCCAGCAGTTTACTCTCGGCCGCCACTGAAGCTTTCTTT
TRBJ2-2,TRBV13,NA,NA,CASSLGARGTGELFF,TGTGCCAGCAGCTTAGGAGCCCGGGGCACCGGGGAGCTGTTTTTT
TRBJ2-7,TRBV28,NA,many,CASNLVGSYEQYF,TGTGCCAGCAACTTGGTGGGCTCCTACGAGCAGTACTTC
TRBJ2-5,TRBV12-3/TRBV12-4,TRBD2,many,CASSLFWDPGLAGGQETQYF,TGTGCCAGCAGTTTATTTTGGGATCCGGGACTAGCGGGGGGACAAGAGACCCAGTACTTC
TRBJ2-5,TRBV12-3/TRBV12-4,NA,many,CASSLDQETQYF,TGTGCCAGCAGTTTGGACCAAGAGACCCAGTACTTC